This TCR beta chain emerged from a study of T cell responses to AZD1222 COVID-19 vaccine. This clone was seen just once. Clones were sequenced by immunoSEQ multiplex PCR, and TCRdb holds only the in-frame ones, with some missing. Of more than 50,000 clones listed, roughly 90% were seen once; the top ten hold 1.5% to 2.5%. Trimming removed 3 bases from V and 2 bases from J; junction bases left unmatched: 7. Germline CDR1 reads KGHSH; CDR2 reads LQKENI. This CDR3 has 16 residues. The gene calls are TRBV18 and TRBJ2-3; 8 bases fit TRBD1. The origin of this receptor is an adult in good health. The sample in question was peripheral blood, obtained on day 0 of AZD1222 vaccination. The CDR3 DNA sequence: TGTGCCAGCTCACCTTTGGGGACAGGAGACACAGATACGCAGTATTTT. Its translation is CASSPLGTGDTDTQYF.